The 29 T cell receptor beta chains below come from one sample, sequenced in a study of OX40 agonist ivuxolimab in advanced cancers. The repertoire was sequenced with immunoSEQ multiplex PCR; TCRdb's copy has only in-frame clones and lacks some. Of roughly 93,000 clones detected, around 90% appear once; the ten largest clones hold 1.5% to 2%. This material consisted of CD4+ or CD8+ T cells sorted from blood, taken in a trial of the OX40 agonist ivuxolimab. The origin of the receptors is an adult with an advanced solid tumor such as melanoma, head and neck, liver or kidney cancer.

The CDR3 loop reads CASSLHGRDYEQYF. The CDR3 DNA reads as TGTGCCAGCAGTTTGCACGGGAGGGACTACGAGCAGTACTTC. The V gene is TRBV28, the J gene TRBJ2-7; TRBD2 matches at 8 bases. Germline CDR1 MDHEN, CDR2 SYDVKM. The CDR3 has 14 residues. V gave up 3 bases and J gave up 3 bases; unmatched junction bases: 4.

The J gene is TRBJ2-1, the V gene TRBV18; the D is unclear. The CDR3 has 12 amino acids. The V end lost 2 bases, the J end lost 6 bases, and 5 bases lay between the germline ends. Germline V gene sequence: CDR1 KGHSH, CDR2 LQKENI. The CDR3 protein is CASSPIGNEQFF. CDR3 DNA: TGTGCCAGCTCACCAATAGGCAATGAGCAGTTCTTC.

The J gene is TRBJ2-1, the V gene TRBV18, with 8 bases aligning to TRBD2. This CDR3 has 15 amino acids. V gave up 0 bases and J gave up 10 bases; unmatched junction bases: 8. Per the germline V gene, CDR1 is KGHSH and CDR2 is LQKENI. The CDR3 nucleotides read TGTGCCAGCTCACCACCGGTCGGGAGGGATAGGGAGCAGTTCTTC. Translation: CASSPPVGRDREQFF.

The CDR3 sequence is CASSELTGANVLTF. The CDR3 nucleotides are TGTGCCAGCAGTGAATTAACTGGGGCCAACGTCCTGACTTTC. The chain has TRBV6-1 and TRBJ2-6; D is ambiguous. V lost 2 bases and J 2 bases, leaving 4 bases between the germline ends. Germline CDR1 is MNHNS and CDR2 is SASEGT. The CDR3 contains 14 residues.

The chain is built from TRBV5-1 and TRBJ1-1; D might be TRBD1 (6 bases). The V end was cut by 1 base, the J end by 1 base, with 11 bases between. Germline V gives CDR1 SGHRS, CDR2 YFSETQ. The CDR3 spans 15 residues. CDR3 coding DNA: TGCGCCAGCAGCTTGTCAGGGGCGGGGAACACTGAAGCTTTCTTT. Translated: CASSLSGAGNTEAFF.

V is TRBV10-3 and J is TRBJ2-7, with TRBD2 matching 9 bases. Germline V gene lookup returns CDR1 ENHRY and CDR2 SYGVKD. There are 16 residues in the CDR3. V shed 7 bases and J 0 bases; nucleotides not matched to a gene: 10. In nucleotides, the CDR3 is TGTGCCATCAAGGCGGGGGGGAGCGGAAGCTCCTACGAGCAGTACTTC. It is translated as CAIKAGGSGSSYEQYF.

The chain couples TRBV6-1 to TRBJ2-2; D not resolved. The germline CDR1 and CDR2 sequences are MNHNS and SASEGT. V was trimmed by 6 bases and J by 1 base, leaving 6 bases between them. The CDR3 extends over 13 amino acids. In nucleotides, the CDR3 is TGTGCCAGCAGGGGGTTGAACACCGGGGAGCTGTTTTTT. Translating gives CASRGLNTGELFF.

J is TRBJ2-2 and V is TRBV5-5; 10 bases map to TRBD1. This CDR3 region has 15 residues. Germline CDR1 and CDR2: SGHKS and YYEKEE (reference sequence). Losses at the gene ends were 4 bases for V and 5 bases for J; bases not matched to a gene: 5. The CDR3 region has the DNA TGTGCCAGCAGCGGGACAGGGGTGGGGACCGGGGAGCTGTTTTTT. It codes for CASSGTGVGTGELFF.

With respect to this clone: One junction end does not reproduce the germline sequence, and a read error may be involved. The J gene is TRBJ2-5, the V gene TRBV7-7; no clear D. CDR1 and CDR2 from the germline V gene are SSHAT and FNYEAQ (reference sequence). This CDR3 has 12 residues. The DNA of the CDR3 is TGTGCTAGCAGCCCCGATTTTGGGACCCAGTACTTC. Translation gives CASSPDFGTQYF.

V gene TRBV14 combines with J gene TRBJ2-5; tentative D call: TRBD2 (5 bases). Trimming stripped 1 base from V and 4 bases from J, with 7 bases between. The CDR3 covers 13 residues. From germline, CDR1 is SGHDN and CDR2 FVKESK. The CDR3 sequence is CASSQGGLETQYF. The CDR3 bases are TGTGCCAGCAGCCAAGGAGGGCTAGAGACCCAGTACTTC.

The CDR3 reads CASSVSGGETQYF. Here the CDR3 DNA reads TGTGCCAGCAGTGTTTCTGGAGGAGAGACCCAGTACTTC. The rearrangement joins TRBV2 to TRBJ2-5, with a tentative D call TRBD2 (5 bases). The germline V gene encodes CDR1 SNHLY and CDR2 FYNNEI. The CDR3 consists of 13 residues. V lost 4 bases to trimming and J lost 4 bases, with 10 bases between them.

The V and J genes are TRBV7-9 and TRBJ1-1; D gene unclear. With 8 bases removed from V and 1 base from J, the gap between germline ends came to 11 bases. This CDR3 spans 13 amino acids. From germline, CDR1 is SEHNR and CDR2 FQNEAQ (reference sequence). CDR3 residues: CASRGLENTEAFF. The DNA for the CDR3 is TGTGCCAGCCGAGGGTTGGAGAACACTGAAGCTTTCTTT.

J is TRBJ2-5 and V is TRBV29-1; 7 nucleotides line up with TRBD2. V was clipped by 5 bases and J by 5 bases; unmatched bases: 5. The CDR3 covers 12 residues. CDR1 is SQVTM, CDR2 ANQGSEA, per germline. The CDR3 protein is CSVTTSRETQYF. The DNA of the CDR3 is TGCAGCGTTACGACTAGCAGGGAGACCCAGTACTTC.

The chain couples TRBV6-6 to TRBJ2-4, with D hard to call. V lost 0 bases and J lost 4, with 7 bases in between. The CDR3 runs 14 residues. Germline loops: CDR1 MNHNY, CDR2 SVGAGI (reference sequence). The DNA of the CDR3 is TGTGCCAGCAGTTACTCGGGCCAAAAAAACATTCAGTACTTC. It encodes CASSYSGQKNIQYF.

CDR3 protein: CASSPGQGADTQYF. In DNA form, the CDR3 reads TGCGCCAGCAGCCCGGGCCAAGGGGCAGATACGCAGTATTTT. J is TRBJ2-3 and V is TRBV5-1; TRBD1 is a possible D gene (5 bases). The germline V and J ends were trimmed by 4 bases and 4 bases, with 13 bases remaining between them. Germline values: CDR1 SGHRS, CDR2 YFSETQ. This CDR3 has 14 residues. Supplemented by reference TRBV5-1 and TRBJ2-3, the full variable domain reads KAGVTQTPRYLIKTRGQQVTLSCSPISGHRSVSWYQQTPGQGLQFLFEYFSETQRNKGNFPGRFSGRQFSNSRSEMNVSTLELGDSALYLCASSPGQGADTQYFGPGTRLTVL.

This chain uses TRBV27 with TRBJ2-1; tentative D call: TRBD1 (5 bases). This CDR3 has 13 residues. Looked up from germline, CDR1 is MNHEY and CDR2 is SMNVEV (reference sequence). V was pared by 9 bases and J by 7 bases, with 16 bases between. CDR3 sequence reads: CASRKAGMNEQFF. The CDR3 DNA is TGTGCCAGTCGGAAGGCAGGGATGAATGAGCAGTTCTTC.

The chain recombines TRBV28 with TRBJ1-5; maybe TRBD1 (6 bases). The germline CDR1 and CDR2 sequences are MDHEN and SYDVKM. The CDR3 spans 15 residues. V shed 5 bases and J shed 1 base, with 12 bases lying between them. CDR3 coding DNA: TGTGCCAGCAGTACCGGACAGCCCAGCAATCAGCCCCAGCATTTT. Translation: CASSTGQPSNQPQHF.

The CDR3 here is CASSLQGNTGELFF. CDR3 coding DNA: TGTGCCAGCAGTCTCCAGGGAAACACCGGGGAGCTGTTTTTT. J is TRBJ2-2 and V is TRBV6-4, with TRBD1 as a possible D gene (5 bases). Per the germline V gene, CDR1 is MRHNA and CDR2 is SNTAGT. This CDR3 region has 14 residues. Trimming cost V 5 bases and J 2 bases, with 9 bases left between them.

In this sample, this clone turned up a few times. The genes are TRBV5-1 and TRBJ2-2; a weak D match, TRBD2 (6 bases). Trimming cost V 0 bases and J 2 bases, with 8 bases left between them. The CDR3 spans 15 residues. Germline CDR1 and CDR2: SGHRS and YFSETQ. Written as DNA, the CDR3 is TGCGCCAGCAGCTTGGGACTAGTCAACACCGGGGAGCTGTTTTTT. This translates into CASSLGLVNTGELFF.

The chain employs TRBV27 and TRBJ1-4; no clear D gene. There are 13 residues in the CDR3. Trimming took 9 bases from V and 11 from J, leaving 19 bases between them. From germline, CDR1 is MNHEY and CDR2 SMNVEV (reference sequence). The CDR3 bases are TGTGCCAGTCGTAAAGATGCATCCGGGAAACTGTTTTTT. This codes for CASRKDASGKLFF. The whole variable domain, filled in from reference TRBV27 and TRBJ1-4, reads EAQVTQNPRYLITVTGKKLTVTCSQNMNHEYMSWYRQDPGLGLRQIYYSMNVEVTDKGDVPEGYKVSRKEKRNFPLILESPSPNQTSLYFCASRKDASGKLFFGSGTQLSVL.

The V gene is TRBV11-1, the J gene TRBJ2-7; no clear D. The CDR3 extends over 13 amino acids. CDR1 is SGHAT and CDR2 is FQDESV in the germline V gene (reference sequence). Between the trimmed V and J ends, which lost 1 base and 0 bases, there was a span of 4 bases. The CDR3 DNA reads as TGTGCCAGCAGCTTAGTAAGCTCCTACGAGCAGTACTTC. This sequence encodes CASSLVSSYEQYF.

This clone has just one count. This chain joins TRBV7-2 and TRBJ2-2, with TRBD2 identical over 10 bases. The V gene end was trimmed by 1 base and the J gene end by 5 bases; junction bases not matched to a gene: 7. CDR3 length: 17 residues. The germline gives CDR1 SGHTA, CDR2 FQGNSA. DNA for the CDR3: TGTGCCAGCAGCTTAGGGTCTAGCGGGAGATTGACCGGGGAGCTGTTTTTT. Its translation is CASSLGSSGRLTGELFF.

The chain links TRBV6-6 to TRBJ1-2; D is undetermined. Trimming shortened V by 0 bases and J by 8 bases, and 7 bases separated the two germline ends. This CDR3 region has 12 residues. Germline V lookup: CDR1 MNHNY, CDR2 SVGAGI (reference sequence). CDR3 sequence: CASSYSNGGYTF. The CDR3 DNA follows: TGTGCCAGCAGTTACTCGAATGGGGGCTACACCTTC.

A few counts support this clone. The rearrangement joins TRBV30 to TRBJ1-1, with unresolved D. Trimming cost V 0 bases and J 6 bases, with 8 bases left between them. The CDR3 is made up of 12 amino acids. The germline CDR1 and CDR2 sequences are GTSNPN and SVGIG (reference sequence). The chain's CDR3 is CAWSVLGAEAFF. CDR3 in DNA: TGTGCCTGGAGTGTACTGGGCGCTGAAGCTTTCTTT. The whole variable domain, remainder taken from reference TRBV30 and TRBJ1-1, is SQTIHQWPATLVQPVGSPLSLECTVEGTSNPNLYWYRQAAGRGLQLLFYSVGIGQISSEVPQNLSASRPQDRQFILSSKKLLLSDSGFYLCAWSVLGAEAFFGQGTRLTVV.

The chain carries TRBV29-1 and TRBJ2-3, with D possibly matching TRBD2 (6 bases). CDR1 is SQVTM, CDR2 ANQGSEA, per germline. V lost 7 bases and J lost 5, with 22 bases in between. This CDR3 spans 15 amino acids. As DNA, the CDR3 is TGCAGCGCCGTAATGCGGGACTCAGCTAGAGATACGCAGTATTTT. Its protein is CSAVMRDSARDTQYF.

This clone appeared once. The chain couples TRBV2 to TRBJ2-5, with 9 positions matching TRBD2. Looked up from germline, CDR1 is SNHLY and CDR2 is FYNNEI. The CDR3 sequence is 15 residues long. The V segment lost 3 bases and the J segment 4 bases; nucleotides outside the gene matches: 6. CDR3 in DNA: TGTGCCAGCAGTGATAATAGCGGGAGTTTAGAGACCCAGTACTTC. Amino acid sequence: CASSDNSGSLETQYF.

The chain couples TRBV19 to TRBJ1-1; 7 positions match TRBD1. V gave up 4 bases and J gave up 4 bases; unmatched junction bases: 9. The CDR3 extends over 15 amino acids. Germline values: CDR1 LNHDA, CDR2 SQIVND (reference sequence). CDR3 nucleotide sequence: TGTGCCAGTAGTACTAGGACAGGATCAAGCACTGAAGCTTTCTTT. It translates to CASSTRTGSSTEAFF.

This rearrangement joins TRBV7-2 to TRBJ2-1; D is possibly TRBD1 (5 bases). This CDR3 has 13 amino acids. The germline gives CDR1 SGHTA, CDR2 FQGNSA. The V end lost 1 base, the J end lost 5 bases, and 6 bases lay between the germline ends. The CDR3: CASSLGQNNEQFF. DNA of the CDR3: TGTGCCAGCAGCTTAGGACAGAACAATGAGCAGTTCTTC.

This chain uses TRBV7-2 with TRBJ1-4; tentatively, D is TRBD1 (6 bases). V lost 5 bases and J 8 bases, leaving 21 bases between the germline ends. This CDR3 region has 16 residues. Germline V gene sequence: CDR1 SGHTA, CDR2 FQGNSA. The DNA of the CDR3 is TGTGCCAGCAGCCCTCGACTGGGGGGCGCGAAGGAAAAACTGTTTTTT. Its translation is CASSPRLGGAKEKLFF.